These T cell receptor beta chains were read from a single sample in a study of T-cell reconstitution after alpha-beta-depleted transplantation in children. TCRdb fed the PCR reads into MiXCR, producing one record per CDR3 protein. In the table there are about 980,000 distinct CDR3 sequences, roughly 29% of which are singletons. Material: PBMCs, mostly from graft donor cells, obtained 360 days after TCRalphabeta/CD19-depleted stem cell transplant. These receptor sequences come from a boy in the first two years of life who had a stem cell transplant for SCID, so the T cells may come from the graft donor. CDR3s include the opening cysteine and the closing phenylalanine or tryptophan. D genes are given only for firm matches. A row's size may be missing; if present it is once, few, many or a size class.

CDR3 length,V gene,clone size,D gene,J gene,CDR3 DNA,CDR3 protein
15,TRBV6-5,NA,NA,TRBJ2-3,TGTGCCAGCAGTTACTCGGGGGGCAGGGCAGATACGCAGTATTTT,CASSYSGGRADTQYF
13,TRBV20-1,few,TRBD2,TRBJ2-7,TGCAGTGCCCCTAGCGGGGGGGCTTCCGAGCAGTACTTC,CSAPSGGASEQYF
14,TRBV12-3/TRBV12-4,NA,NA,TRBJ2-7,TGTGCCAGCAGCCCCACTTGGGAAACCTACGAGCAGTACTTC,CASSPTWETYEQYF
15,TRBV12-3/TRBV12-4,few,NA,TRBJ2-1,TGTGCCAGCAGTTTCTGGGGGGCGGTCTATAATGAGCAGTTCTTC,CASSFWGAVYNEQFF
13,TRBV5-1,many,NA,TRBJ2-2,TGCGCCAGCAGCTCCTGGGGGACCGGGGAGCTGTTTTTT,CASSSWGTGELFF
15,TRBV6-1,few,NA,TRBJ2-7,TGTGCCAGCAGCTCCGTTCGCAGAGTAACCTACGAGCAGTACTTC,CASSSVRRVTYEQYF
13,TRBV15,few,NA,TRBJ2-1,TGTGCCACCAGCAGAGATCTGGTCTTTGAGCAGTTCTTC,CATSRDLVFEQFF
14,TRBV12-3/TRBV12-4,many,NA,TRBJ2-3,TGTGCCAGCAGTCCGCGGGACAGCACCCATACGCAGTATTTT,CASSPRDSTHTQYF
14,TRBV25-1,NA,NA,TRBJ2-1,TGTGCCAGCAGTGAATCTCATCCCTACAATGAGCAGTTCTTC,CASSESHPYNEQFF
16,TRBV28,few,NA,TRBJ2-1,TGTGCCAGCAGATCTAGAAACTCCTTCTCCTACAATGAGCAGTTCTTC,CASRSRNSFSYNEQFF
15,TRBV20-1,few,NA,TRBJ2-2,TGCAGTGCTCCTGATATACGGGGGGCCTCCGGGGAGCTGTTTTTT,CSAPDIRGASGELFF
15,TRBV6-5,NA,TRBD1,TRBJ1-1,TGTGCCAGCAGTTACTCGTCCTCAGGGGGGACTGAAGCTTTCTTT,CASSYSSSGGTEAFF
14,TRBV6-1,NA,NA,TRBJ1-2,TGTGCCAGCAGTCAGAGCGGGGGGAGGGGCCGCTACACCTTC,CASSQSGGRGRYTF
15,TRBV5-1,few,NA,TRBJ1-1,TGCGCCAGCAGCTTTTCACAGGGAATGAGCACTGAAGCTTTCTTT,CASSFSQGMSTEAFF
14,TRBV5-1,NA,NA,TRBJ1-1,TGCGCCAGCAGCCCGGCCCCCCTGAACACTGAAGCTTTCTTT,CASSPAPLNTEAFF
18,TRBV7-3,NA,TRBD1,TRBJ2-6,TGTGCCAGCAGTCTAAGGGACAGGGGTTCGACTGGGGCCAACGTCCTGACTTTC,CASSLRDRGSTGANVLTF
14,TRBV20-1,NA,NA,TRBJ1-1,TGCAGTGCTAGAGAACGGGGGTTGGGCACTGAAGCTTTCTTT,CSARERGLGTEAFF
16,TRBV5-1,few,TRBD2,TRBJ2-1,TGCGCCAGCAGCCCTGACTTAGCGGGGGAGTACAATGAGCAGTTCTTC,CASSPDLAGEYNEQFF